This record looks at one TCR beta chain sequence and its context. It was with a sample-barcoded 5' primer and a J-beta primer mix that a second PCR of roughly 7 to 12 cycles was run. TCRdb re-called the 5' RACE reads through MiXCR, storing one row per CDR3 protein. The repertoire has 650,000 to 1,000,000 distinct CDR3 sequences, 35% to 40% of them found once; the top ten carry over 10%. This sample stems from a study of blood T cells in healthy people across ages. Trimming took off 6 bases at V and 13 bases at J, with 21 bases between the two ends. The CDR3 covers 13 residues. From germline, CDR1 is MNHEY and CDR2 SVGAGI.

The chain employs TRBV6-5 and TRBJ1-2; D is perhaps TRBD1 (5 bases). This clonotype originated in a man between 18 and 29 years old in good health. The sequenced material came from blood. CDR3 nucleotide sequence: TGTGCCAGCAGCCACAACCCGAGGGGAAGCTGCACCTTC. This gives the protein CASSHNPRGSCTF.